This T cell receptor (beta chain) was identified in a study of CD8+CD57+ T cells in acquired aplastic anemia. Study as a whole: As sequenced from healthy donors, CD4+ cells averaged approximately 11 million reads. Study-level points and caveats: In CD8+ cells, Simpson's diversity showed no significant difference between patients and controls.

Genomic DNA served as template for TCR beta VDJ and CDR3 profiling. TCRdb fed the reads into MiXCR, producing one record per CDR3 protein. The sample carries a few hundred thousand distinct CDR3 sequences, 55% to 70% recorded once. About this clonotype itself: Its antigen is undetermined. Given the absence of the conserved phenylalanine or tryptophan at the CDR3 end, a read error is likely. The DNA is left out, because the CDR3 cannot be placed on it with certainty; the CDR3 is given as TCRdb lists it.

The CDR3 is 15 amino acids in total, end residues counted. Germline V lookup: CDR1 LNHDA, CDR2 SQIVND (reference sequence). The chain recombines TRBV19 with TRBJ2-5; the D call of TRBD2 is as the table states it, not checked on the DNA. The sequence was obtained from a human donor in good health, serving as a control. The specimen was sorted CD4+, CD8+, or CD8+CD57+ T cells (not recorded which) from PBMCs. CDR3 loop: CASSFRDGYRYTLYS.